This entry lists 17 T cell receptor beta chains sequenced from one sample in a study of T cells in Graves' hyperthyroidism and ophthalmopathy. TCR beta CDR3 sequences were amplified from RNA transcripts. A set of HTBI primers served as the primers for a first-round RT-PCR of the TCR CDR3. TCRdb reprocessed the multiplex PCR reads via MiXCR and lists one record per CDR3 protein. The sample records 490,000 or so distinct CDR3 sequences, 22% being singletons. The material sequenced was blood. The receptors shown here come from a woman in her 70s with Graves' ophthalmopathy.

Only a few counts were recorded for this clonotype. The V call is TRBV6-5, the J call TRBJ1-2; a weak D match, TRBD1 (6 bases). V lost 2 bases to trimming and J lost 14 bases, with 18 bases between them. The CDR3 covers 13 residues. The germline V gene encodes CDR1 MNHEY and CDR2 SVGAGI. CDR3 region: CASSYDRLSARTF. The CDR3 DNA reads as TGTGCCAGCAGTTACGACAGGTTGTCTGCGAGAACCTTC.

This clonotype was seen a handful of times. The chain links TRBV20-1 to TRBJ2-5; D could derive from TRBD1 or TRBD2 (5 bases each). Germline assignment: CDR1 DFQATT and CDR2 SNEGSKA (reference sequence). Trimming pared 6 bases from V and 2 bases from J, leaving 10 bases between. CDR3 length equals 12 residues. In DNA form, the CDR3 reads TGCAGTGCCGGGACCAAACAAGAGACCCAGTACTTC. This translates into CSAGTKQETQYF.

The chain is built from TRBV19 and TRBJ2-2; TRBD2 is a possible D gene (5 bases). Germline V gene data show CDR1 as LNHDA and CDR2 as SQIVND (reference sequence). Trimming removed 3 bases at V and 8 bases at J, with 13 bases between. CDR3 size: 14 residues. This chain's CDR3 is CASSINGKMGELFF. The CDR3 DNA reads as TGTGCCAGTAGTATTAACGGGAAAATGGGGGAGCTGTTTTTT.

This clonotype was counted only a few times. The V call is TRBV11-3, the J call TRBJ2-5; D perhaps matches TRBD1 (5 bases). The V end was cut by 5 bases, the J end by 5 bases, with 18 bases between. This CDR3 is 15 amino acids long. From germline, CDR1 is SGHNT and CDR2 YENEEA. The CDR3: CASSPRSGAGETQYF. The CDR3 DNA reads TGTGCCAGCAGCCCTAGATCTGGGGCTGGGGAGACCCAGTACTTC. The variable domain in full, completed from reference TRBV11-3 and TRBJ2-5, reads EAGVVQSPRYKIIEKKQPVAFWCNPISGHNTLYWYLQNLGQGPELLIRYENEEAVDDSQLPKDRFSAERLKGVDSTLKIQPAELGDSAVYLCASSPRSGAGETQYFGPGTRLLVL.

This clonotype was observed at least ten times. The CDR3 DNA reads as TGTGCCAGCAGTGAAATAGGAGGGAGTGAAAAACTGTTTTTT. It encodes CASSEIGGSEKLFF. The V and J genes are TRBV6-1 and TRBJ1-4, with no clear D. The CDR3 loop spans 14 amino acids. V gave up 2 bases and J gave up 7 bases, with 11 bases separating them. Germline V gene data show CDR1 as MNHNS and CDR2 as SASEGT.

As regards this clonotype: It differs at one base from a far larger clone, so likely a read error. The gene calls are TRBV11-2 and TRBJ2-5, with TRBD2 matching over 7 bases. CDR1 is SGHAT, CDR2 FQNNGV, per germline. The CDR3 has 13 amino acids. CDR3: CVSSQGLQETQYF. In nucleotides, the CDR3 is TGTGTCAGCAGCCAGGGACTACAAGAGACCCAGTACTTC.

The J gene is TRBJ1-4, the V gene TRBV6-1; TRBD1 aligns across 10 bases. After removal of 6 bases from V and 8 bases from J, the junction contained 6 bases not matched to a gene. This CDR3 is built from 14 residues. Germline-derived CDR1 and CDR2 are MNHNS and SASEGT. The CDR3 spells CASRRQGAWEKLFF. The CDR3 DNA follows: TGTGCCAGCAGAAGACAGGGGGCATGGGAAAAACTGTTTTTT.

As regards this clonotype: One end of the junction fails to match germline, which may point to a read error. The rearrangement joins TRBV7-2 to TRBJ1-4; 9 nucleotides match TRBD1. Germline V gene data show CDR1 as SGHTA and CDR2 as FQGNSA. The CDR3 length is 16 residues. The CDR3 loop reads CASSHLQGAKNEKLFF. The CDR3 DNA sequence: TGCGCCAGCAGCCACTTACAGGGGGCGAAAAATGAAAAACTGTTTTTT.

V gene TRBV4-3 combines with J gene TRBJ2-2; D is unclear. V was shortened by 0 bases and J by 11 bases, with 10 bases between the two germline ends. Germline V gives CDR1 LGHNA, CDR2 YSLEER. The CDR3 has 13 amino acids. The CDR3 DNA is TGCGCCAGCAGCCAAGATAGCCGAACAGAGCTGTTTTTT. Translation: CASSQDSRTELFF.

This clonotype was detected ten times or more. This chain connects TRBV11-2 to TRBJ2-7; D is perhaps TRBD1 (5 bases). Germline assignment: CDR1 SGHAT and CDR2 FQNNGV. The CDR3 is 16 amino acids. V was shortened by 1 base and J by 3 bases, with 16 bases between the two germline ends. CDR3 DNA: TGTGCCAGCAGCTTAGCCCCTAGGGGTTTTAACTACGAGCAGTACTTC. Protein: CASSLAPRGFNYEQYF.

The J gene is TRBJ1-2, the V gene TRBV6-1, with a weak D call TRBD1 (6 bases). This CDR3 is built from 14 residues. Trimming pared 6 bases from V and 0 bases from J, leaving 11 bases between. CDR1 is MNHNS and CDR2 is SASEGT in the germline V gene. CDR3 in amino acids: CASSQRGTNYGYTF. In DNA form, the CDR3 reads TGTGCCAGCAGCCAGAGGGGGACTAACTATGGCTACACCTTC.

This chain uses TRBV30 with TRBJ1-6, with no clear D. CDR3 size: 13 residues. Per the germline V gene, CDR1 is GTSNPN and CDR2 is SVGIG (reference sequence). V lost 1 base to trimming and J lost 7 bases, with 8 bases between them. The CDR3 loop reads CAWSGQRNSPLHF. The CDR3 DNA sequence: TGTGCCTGGAGTGGCCAGCGAAATTCACCCCTCCACTTT.

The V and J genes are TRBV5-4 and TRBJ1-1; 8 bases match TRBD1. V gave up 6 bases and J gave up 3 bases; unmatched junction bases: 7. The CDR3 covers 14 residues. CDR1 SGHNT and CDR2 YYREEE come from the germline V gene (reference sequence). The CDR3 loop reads CASTGGGRHTEAFF. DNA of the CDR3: TGTGCCAGCACAGGGGGCGGTAGGCACACTGAAGCTTTCTTT.

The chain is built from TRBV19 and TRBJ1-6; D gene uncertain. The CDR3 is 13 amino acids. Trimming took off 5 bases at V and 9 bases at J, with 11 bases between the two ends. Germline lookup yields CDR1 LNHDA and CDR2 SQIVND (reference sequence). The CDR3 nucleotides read TGTGCCAGTAGTTCGACCGCTAGTTCACCCCTCCACTTT. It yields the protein CASSSTASSPLHF. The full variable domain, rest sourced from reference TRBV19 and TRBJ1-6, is DGGITQSPKYLFRKEGQNVTLSCEQNLNHDAMYWYRQDPGQGLRLIYYSQIVNDFQKGDIAEGYSVSREKKESFPLTVTSAQKNPTAFYLCASSSTASSPLHFGNGTRLTVT.

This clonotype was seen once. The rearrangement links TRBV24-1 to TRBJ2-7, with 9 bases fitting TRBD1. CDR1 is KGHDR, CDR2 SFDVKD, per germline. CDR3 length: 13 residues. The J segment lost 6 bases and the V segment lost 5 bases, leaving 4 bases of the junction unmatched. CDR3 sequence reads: CATSGGQGSEQYF. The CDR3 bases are TGTGCCACCAGTGGCGGACAGGGGTCCGAGCAGTACTTC.

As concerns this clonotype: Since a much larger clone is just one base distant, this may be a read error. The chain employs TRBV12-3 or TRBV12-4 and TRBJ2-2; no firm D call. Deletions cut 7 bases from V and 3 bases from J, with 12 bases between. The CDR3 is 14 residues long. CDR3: CASTSPTDTGELFF. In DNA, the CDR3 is TGTGCCAGCACCTCTCCTACAGACACCGGGGAGCTGTTTTTT.

CDR3 nucleotides: TGTGCCATCCAGGGAGGGCACACTGAAGCTTTCTTT. It yields the protein CAIQGGHTEAFF. The chain employs TRBV6-2 or TRBV6-3 and TRBJ1-1, with TRBD1 as a possible D gene (5 bases). Per the germline V gene, CDR1 is MNHEY and CDR2 is SVGEGT. The germline V and J ends were trimmed by 10 bases and 3 bases, with 12 bases remaining between them. The CDR3 loop spans 12 amino acids.